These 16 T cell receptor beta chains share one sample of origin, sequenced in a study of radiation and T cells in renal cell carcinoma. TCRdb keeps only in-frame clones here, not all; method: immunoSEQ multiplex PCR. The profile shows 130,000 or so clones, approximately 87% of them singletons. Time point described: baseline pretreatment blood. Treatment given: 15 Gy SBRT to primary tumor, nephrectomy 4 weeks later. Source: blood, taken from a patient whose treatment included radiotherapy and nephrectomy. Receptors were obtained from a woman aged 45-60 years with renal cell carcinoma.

The CDR3 is CASSLVGSSGGYTF. The CDR3 DNA follows: TGTGCCAGCAGCTTGGTCGGTTCGTCGGGGGGCTACACCTTC. V is TRBV5-6 and J is TRBJ1-2; no reliable D call. Germline CDR1 reads SGHDT; CDR2 reads YYEEEE. The CDR3 has 14 amino acids. Trimming cost V 0 bases and J 8 bases, with 14 bases left between them.

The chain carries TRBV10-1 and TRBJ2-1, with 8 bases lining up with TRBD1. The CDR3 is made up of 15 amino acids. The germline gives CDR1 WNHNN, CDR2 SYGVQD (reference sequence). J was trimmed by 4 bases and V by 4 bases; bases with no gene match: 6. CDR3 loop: CASSVRTGPYNEQFF. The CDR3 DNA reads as TGCGCCAGCAGTGTACGGACAGGGCCTTACAATGAGCAGTTCTTC.

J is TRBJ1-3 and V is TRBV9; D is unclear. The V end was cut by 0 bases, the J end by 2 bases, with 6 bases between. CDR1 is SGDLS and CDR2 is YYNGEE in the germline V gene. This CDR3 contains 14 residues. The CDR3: CASSVGDAGNTIYF. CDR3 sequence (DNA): TGTGCCAGCAGCGTAGGGGATGCTGGAAACACCATATATTTT.

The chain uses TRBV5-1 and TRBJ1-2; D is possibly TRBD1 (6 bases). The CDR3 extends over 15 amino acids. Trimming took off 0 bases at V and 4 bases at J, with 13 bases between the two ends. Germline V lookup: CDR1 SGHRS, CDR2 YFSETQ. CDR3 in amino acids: CASSLVGGGLYGYTF. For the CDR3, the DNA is TGCGCCAGCAGCTTGGTCGGAGGGGGGCTCTATGGCTACACCTTC.

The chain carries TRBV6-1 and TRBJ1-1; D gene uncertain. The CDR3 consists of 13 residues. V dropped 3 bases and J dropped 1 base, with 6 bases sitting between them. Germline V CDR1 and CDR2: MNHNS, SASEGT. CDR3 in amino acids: CASSEYPNTEAFF. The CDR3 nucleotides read TGTGCCAGCAGTGAGTACCCGAACACTGAAGCTTTCTTT.

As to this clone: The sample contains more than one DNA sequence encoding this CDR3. For the CDR3, the DNA is TGTGCCAGTAGTATTCAGGGGAGCTCCTACGAGCAGTACTTC. Translated: CASSIQGSSYEQYF. V gene TRBV19 combines with J gene TRBJ2-7; tentatively, D is TRBD1 (6 bases). The V gene's germline CDR1 is LNHDA and CDR2 SQIVND (reference sequence). The CDR3 is 14 residues long. V dropped 3 bases and J dropped 0 bases, with 9 bases sitting between them.

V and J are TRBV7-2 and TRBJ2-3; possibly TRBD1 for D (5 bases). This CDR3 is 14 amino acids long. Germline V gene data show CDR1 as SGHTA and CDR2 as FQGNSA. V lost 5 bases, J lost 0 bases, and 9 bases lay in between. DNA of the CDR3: TGTGCCAGCAGCCCAGGGTCTAGCACAGATACGCAGTATTTT. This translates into CASSPGSSTDTQYF.

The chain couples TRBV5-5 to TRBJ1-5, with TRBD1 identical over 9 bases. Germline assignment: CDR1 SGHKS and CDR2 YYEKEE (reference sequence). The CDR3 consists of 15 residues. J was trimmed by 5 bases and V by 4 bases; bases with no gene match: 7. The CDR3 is CASSPLTGGYQPQHF. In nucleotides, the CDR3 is TGTGCCAGCAGCCCCTTGACAGGGGGATATCAGCCCCAGCATTTT.

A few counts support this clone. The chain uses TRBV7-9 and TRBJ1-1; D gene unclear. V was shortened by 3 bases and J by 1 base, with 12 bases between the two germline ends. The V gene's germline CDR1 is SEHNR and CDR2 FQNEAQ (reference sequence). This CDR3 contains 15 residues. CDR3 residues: CASSFNRDRNTEAFF. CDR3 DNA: TGTGCCAGCAGCTTCAATAGGGATCGGAACACTGAAGCTTTCTTT.

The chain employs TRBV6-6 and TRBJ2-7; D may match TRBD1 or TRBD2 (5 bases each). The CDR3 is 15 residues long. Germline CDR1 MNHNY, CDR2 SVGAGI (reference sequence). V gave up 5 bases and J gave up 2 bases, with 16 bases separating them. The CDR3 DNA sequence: TGTGCCAGCAGTGCCCCGGGACGCCTAACCTACGAGCAGTACTTC. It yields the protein CASSAPGRLTYEQYF.

Here the CDR3 DNA reads TGTGCCATCAGTGAGTTCCCCTACGAGCAGTACTTC. Translated, it gives CAISEFPYEQYF. V is TRBV10-3 and J is TRBJ2-7; D unresolved. With 1 base removed from V and 2 bases from J, the gap between germline ends came to 3 bases. The V gene's germline CDR1 is ENHRY and CDR2 SYGVKD. This CDR3 region has 12 residues.

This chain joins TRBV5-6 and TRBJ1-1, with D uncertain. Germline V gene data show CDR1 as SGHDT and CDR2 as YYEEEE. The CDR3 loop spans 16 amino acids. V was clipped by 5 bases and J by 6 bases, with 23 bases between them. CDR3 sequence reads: CASRTDTGIFSSEAFF. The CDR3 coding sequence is TGTGCCAGCAGAACTGATACCGGGATATTCTCCTCTGAAGCTTTCTTT.

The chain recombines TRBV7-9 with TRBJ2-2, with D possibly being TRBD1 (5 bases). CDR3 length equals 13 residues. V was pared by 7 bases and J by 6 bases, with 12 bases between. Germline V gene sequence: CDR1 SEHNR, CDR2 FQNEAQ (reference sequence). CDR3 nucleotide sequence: TGTGCCAGCAACCAGGCGACAGCCGGGGAGCTGTTTTTT. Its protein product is CASNQATAGELFF.

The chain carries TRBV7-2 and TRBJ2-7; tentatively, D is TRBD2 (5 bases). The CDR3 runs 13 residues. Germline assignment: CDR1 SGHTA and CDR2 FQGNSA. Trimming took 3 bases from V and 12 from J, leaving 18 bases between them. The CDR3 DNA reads TGTGCCAGCAGCTTGCCCGAGGGCGTCCTCCCGTACTTC. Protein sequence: CASSLPEGVLPYF.

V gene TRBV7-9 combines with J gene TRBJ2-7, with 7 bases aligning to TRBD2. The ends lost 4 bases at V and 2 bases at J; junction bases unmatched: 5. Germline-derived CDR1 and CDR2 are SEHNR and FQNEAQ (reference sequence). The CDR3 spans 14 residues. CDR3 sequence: CASSSQGGAYEQYF. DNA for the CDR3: TGTGCCAGCAGCTCCCAGGGAGGGGCCTACGAGCAGTACTTC.

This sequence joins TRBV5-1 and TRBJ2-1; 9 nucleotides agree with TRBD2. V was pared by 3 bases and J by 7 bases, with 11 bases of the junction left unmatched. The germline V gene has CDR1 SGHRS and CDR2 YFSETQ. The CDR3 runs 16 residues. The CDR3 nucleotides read TGCGCCAGCAGCTCGGAGACTAGCGGTCATCTTAATGAGCAGTTCTTC. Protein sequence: CASSSETSGHLNEQFF.